The clone carrying this TCR beta chain has just a few counts. The sample has other DNA sequences that encode this CDR3 too. TCRdb's table, derived via immunoSEQ multiplex PCR, lists solely in-frame clones and lacks some. The sample shows approximately 580,000 clones, around 78% of them seen only once. CDR1 and CDR2 (germline): SQVTM, ANQGSEA. Trimming stripped 1 base from V and 0 bases from J, with 9 bases between. The CDR3 totals 14 residues. These data belong to a study of shared T cell receptors in the human thymus. These same records also appear under a second study, on human thymus T cells. As that study records: Infants, healthy and Finnish, who were having corrective surgery for congenital heart defects served as donors. Thymus tissue for the work was resected from patients undergoing corrective heart surgery. Seemingly biased V and J gene usage marked thymic and blood repertoires. Reports from related research described highly overlapping thymic repertoires among unrelated individuals.

The sequencing input was thymocytes. This receptor was taken from a boy under two years old with a congenital heart defect. The chain combines TRBV29-1 with TRBJ1-1, with D possibly being TRBD1 (5 bases). Here the CDR3 reads CSVEGQPLNTEAFF. In nucleotides, the CDR3 is TGCAGCGTTGAAGGACAGCCTCTGAACACTGAAGCTTTCTTT.